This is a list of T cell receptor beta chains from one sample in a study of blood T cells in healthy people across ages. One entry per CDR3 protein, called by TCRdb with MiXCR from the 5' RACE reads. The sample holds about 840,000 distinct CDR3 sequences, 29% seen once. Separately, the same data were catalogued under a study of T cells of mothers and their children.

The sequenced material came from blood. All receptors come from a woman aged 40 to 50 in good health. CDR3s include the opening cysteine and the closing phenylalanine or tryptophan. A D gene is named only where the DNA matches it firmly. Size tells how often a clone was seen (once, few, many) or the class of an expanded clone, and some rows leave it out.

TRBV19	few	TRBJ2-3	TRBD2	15	CASSTRTSLTDTQYF	TGTGCCAGTAGTACCCGGACTAGCCTCACAGATACGCAGTATTTT
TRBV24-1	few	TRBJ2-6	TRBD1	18	CATSDPGGGFSGANVLTF	TGTGCCACCAGTGACCCAGGGGGCGGATTTTCTGGGGCCAACGTCCTGACTTTC
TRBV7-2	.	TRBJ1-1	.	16	CASSTRGGPGDTEAFF	TGTGCCAGCAGCACTCGCGGGGGGCCTGGGGACACTGAAGCTTTCTTT
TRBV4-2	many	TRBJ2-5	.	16	CASSQDPSANQETQYF	TGTGCCAGCAGCCAAGATCCTAGCGCCAACCAAGAGACCCAGTACTTC
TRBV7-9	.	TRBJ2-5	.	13	CASSAPGQETQYF	TGTGCCAGCAGCGCACCGGGCCAAGAGACCCAGTACTTC
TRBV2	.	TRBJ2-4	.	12	CASSEEKNIQYF	TGTGCCAGCAGTGAAGAAAAAAACATTCAGTACTTC
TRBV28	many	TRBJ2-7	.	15	CASSSLRGGSYEQYF	TGTGCCAGCAGTTCGCTCAGGGGAGGGTCCTACGAGCAGTACTTC
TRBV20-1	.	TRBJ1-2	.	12	CSAGIEGSGYTF	TGCAGTGCTGGGATAGAAGGTAGTGGCTACACCTTC
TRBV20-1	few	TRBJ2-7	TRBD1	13	CSALPTGGREQYF	TGCAGTGCTCTACCGACAGGGGGGCGGGAGCAGTACTTC
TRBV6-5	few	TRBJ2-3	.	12	CASSYDLDTQYF	TGTGCCAGCAGTTACGATCTAGATACGCAGTATTTT
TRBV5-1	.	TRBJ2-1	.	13	CASSHDTEETQFF	TGCGCCAGCAGCCACGACACCGAGGAGACCCAGTTCTTC
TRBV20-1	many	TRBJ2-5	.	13	CSASVGQQETQYF	TGCAGTGCTAGCGTCGGGCAGCAAGAGACCCAGTACTTC
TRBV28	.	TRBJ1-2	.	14	CASSLGGTTVGYTF	TGTGCCAGCAGTTTGGGGGGGACGACGGTCGGCTACACCTTC
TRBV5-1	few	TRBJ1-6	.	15	CASSLESGVSSPLHF	TGCGCCAGCAGCTTGGAGTCAGGGGTGAGTTCACCCCTCCACTTT
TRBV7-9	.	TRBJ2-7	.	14	CASSFDTQTYEQYF	TGTGCCAGCAGCTTCGACACACAAACCTACGAGCAGTACTTC
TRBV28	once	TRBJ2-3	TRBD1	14	CASSSGDRADTQYF	TGTGCCAGCAGTTCAGGAGACAGGGCAGATACGCAGTATTTT
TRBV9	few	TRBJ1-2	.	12	CASSREPAGYTF	TGTGCCAGCAGTCGAGAGCCGGCGGGCTACACCTTC
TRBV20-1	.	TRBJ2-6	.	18	CSARVRGGAGSGANVLTF	TGCAGTGCTAGGGTCAGAGGGGGGGCAGGCTCTGGGGCCAACGTCCTGACTTTC
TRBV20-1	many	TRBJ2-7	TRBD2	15	CSARDPRGGPYEQYF	TGCAGTGCTAGAGACCCCCGCGGGGGGCCCTACGAGCAGTACTTC
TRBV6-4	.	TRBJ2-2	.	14	CASRGRPNAGELFF	TGTGCCAGCCGAGGCAGACCGAACGCCGGGGAGCTGTTTTTT
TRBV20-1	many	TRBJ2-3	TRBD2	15	CSASGAGVSTDTQYF	TGCAGTGCTAGCGGAGCGGGGGTTAGCACAGATACGCAGTATTTT
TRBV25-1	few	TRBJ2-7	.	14	CASSATGGDYEQYF	TGTGCCAGCAGTGCAACAGGGGGGGACTACGAGCAGTACTTC
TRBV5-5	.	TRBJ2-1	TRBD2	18	CASSLGLAGPGSYNEQFF	TGTGCCAGCAGCTTGGGACTAGCGGGCCCCGGCTCCTACAATGAGCAGTTCTTC
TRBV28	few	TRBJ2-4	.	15	CASSLGRTTQNTQDF	TGTGCCAGCAGTTTGGGCAGGACGACCCAAAACACTCAGGACTTC
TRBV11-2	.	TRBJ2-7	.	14	CASGGDSSSYEQYF	TGTGCCAGCGGAGGGGACAGCAGCTCCTACGAGCAGTACTTC
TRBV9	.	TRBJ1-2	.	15	CASSVATSPSYGYTF	TGTGCCAGCAGCGTAGCTACGAGTCCGAGCTATGGCTACACCTTC
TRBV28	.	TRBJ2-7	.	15	CASSLESGATYEQYF	TGTGCCAGCAGTCTTGAGTCGGGGGCGACCTACGAGCAGTACTTC
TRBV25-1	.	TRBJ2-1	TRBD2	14	CASSRGGSWNEQFF	TGTGCCAGCAGTCGGGGGGGATCTTGGAATGAGCAGTTCTTC
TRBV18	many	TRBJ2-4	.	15	CASSPAYANQNIQYF	TGTGCCAGCTCACCGGCGTACGCGAATCAAAACATTCAGTACTTC
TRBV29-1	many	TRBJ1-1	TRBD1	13	CSVEDGTGVKAFF	TGCAGCGTTGAAGACGGGACAGGGGTAAAAGCTTTCTTT
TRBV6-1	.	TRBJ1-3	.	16	CASSDHVVVGGNTIYF	TGTGCCAGCAGTGATCATGTCGTGGTGGGGGGAAACACCATATATTTT
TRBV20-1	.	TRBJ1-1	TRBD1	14	CSASGTGGNTEAFF	TGCAGTGCTAGTGGGACAGGGGGTAACACTGAAGCTTTCTTT
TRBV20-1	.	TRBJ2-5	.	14	CSARRGVHQETQYF	TGCAGTGCTAGAAGGGGGGTCCACCAAGAGACCCAGTACTTC
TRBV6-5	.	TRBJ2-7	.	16	CASSYLAGTSSYEQYF	TGTGCCAGCAGTTACTTAGCCGGGACGAGCTCCTACGAGCAGTACTTC
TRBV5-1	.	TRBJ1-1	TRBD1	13	CASRETGQTEAFF	TGCGCCAGCAGGGAGACAGGGCAAACTGAAGCTTTCTTT
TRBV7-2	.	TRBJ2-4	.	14	CASSPPSAYYKQYF	TGTGCCAGCAGCCCCCCCAGCGCGTACTACAAGCAGTACTTC
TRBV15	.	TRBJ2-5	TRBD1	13	CATWGTGQETQYF	TGTGCCACCTGGGGGACAGGGCAAGAGACCCAGTACTTC
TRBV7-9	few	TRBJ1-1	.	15	CASSLARTARTEAFF	TGTGCCAGCAGCTTAGCGAGGACAGCCAGAACTGAAGCTTTCTTT
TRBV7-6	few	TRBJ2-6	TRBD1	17	CASSYRQGATGANVLTF	TGTGCCAGCAGCTACAGACAGGGGGCGACTGGGGCCAACGTCCTGACTTTC
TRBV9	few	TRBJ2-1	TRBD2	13	CASSGGLAFEQFF	TGTGCCAGCAGCGGTGGACTAGCGTTTGAGCAGTTCTTC
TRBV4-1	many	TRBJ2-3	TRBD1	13	CASSLTGLDTQYF	TGCGCCAGCAGCTTGACAGGGTTAGATACGCAGTATTTT
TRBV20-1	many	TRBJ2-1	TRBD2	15	CSARGRLAGLNEQFF	TGCAGTGCTAGAGGTCGACTAGCGGGGTTAAATGAGCAGTTCTTC
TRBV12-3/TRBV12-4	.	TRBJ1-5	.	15	CASTERDGTRQPQHF	TGTGCCAGCACTGAGAGGGACGGTACGCGCCAGCCCCAGCATTTT
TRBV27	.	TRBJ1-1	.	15	CASRGISGGNTEAFF	TGTGCCAGCAGAGGGATTTCGGGGGGTAACACTGAAGCTTTCTTT
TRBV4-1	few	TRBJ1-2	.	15	CASSSQGDGAWGYTF	TGCGCCAGCAGCTCCCAGGGAGATGGGGCCTGGGGCTACACCTTC